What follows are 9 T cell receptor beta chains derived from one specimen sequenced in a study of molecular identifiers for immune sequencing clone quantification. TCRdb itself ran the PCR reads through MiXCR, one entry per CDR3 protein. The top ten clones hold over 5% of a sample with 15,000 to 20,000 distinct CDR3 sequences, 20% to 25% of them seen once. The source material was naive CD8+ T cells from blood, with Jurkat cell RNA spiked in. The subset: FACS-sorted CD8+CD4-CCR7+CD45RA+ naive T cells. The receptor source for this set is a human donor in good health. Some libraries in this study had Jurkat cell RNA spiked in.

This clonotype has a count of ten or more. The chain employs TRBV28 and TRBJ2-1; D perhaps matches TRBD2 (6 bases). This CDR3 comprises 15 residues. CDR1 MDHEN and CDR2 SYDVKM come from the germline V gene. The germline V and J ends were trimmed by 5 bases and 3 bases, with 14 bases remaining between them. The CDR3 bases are TGTGCCAGCAGTGGCGGCAGGACTAACTACAATGAGCAGTTCTTC. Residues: CASSGGRTNYNEQFF.

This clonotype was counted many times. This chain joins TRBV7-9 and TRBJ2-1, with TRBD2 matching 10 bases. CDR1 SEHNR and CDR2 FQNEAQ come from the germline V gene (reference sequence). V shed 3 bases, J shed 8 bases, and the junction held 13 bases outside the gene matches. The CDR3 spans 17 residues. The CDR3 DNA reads TGTGCCAGCAGCTTCCTAAGGCTAGCGGGAGCTGGGGATGAGCAGTTCTTC. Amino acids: CASSFLRLAGAGDEQFF.

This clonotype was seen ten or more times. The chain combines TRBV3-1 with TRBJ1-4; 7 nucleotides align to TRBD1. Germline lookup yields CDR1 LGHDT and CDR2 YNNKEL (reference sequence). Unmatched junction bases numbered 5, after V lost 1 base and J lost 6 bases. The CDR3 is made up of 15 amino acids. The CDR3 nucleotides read TGTGCCAGCAGCCAAGGGGACAGCGCCTATGAAAAACTGTTTTTT. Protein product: CASSQGDSAYEKLFF.

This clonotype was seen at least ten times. The CDR3 is CASSPGTSFEQFF. The DNA of the CDR3 is TGCGCCAGCAGCCCAGGGACTAGCTTTGAGCAGTTCTTC. The rearrangement links TRBV4-3 to TRBJ2-1; 9 bases match TRBD2. The CDR3 extends over 13 amino acids. Per the germline V gene, CDR1 is LGHNA and CDR2 is YSLEER. Germline trimming cut 4 bases from V and 9 bases from J; bases unmatched to any gene: 4.

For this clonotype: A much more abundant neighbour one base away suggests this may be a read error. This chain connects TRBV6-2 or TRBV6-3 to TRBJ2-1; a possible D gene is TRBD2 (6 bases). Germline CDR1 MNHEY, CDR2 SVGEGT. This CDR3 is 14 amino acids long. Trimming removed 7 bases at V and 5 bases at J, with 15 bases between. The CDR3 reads CASNSFERDNEQFF. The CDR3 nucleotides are TGTGCCAGCAATTCGTTCGAGCGGGACAATGAGCAGTTCTTC.

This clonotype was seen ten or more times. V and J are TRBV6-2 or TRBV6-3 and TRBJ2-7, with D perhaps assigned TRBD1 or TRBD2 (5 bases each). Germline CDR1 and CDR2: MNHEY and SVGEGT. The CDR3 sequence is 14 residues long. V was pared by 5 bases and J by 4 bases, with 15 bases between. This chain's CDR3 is CASSTGPTPYEQYF. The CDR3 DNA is TGTGCCAGCAGTACGGGACCCACACCTTACGAGCAGTACTTC.

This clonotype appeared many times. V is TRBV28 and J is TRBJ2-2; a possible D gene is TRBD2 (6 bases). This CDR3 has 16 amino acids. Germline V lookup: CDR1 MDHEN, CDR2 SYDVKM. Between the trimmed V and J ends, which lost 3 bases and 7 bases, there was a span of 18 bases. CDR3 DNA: TGTGCCAGCAGTTTCGGCGGGGTTGGAAGGGACGGGGAGCTGTTTTTT. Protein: CASSFGGVGRDGELFF.

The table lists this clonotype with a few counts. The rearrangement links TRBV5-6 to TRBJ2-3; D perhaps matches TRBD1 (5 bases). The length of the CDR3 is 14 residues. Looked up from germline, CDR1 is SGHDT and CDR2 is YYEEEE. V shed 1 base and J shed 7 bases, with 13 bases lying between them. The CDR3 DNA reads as TGTGCCAGCAGCTTGAGTACAGGCCGGAATACGCAGTATTTT. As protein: CASSLSTGRNTQYF.

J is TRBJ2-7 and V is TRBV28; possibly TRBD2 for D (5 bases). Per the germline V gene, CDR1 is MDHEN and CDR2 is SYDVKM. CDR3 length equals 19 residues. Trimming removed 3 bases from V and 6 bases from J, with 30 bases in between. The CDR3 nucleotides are TGTGCCAGCAGTTTGCCCCCGGGGATACCCCGGAGTCCTCCTGGCGAGCAGTACTTC. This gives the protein CASSLPPGIPRSPPGEQYF.